The 31 T cell receptor beta chains below all came from one sample that was sequenced in a study of identifying expanded T cells in peripheral blood. TCRdb's table, derived via immunoSEQ multiplex PCR, lists solely in-frame clones and lacks some. The sample lists over 100,000 clones, approximately 88% occurring once. Sequenced material: blood. These TCRs come from a person between 18 and 70 years old in good health.

J is TRBJ1-1 and V is TRBV5-6, with 7 bases fitting TRBD1. Trimming took 4 bases from V and 1 from J; bases not matched to a gene: 7. Per the germline V gene, CDR1 is SGHDT and CDR2 is YYEEEE. The CDR3 contains 15 residues. The CDR3 loop is CASSHKGARNTEAFF. CDR3 sequence (DNA): TGTGCCAGCAGCCACAAGGGGGCGAGGAACACTGAAGCTTTCTTT.

The CDR3 bases are TGTGCCAGCAGCTTAGGGCTAGCGGGTGGGAATGAGCAGTTCTTC. Residues: CASSLGLAGGNEQFF. V usage is TRBV11-3 and J usage is TRBJ2-1; TRBD2 aligns across 8 bases. The CDR3 consists of 15 residues. Germline assignment: CDR1 SGHNT and CDR2 YENEEA. The junction had 6 bases not matched to a gene; V was cut back by 1 base and J by 7 bases.

Only one count was recorded for this clone. V usage is TRBV6-1 and J usage is TRBJ2-1, with 7 bases matching TRBD1. This CDR3 has 13 residues. Germline trimming cut 6 bases from V and 4 bases from J; bases unmatched to any gene: 3. Germline assignment: CDR1 MNHNS and CDR2 SASEGT. This CDR3 is CASSRQGYNEQFF. In DNA form, the CDR3 reads TGTGCCAGCAGCCGACAGGGATACAATGAGCAGTTCTTC.

The chain is built from TRBV28 and TRBJ2-5; TRBD2 matches at 16 bases. Trimming cost V 5 bases and J 4 bases; bases outside gene matches: 4. The CDR3 has 16 residues. Germline CDR1 is MDHEN and CDR2 is SYDVKM. CDR3 residues: CASSPGLAGGRETQYF. The CDR3 coding sequence is TGTGCCAGCAGTCCGGGACTAGCGGGAGGGCGAGAGACCCAGTACTTC.

The V and J genes are TRBV6-1 and TRBJ2-7; the D is unclear. This CDR3 region has 13 residues. Trimming left V 0 bases short and J 4 bases short, with 7 bases between. Germline V gene sequence: CDR1 MNHNS, CDR2 SASEGT. This CDR3 reads CASSEARGYEQYF. The CDR3 DNA follows: TGTGCCAGCAGTGAAGCGCGAGGATACGAGCAGTACTTC.

The V gene is TRBV18, the J gene TRBJ2-7; TRBD1 matches at 8 bases. V was clipped by 3 bases and J by 0 bases; unmatched bases: 7. The CDR3 is made up of 16 amino acids. Germline values: CDR1 KGHSH, CDR2 LQKENI. The CDR3 sequence is CASSPRQGLSSYEQYF. The CDR3 DNA reads TGTGCCAGCTCACCCCGACAGGGGCTGAGCTCCTACGAGCAGTACTTC.

This chain joins TRBV6-4 and TRBJ1-2, with unresolved D. This CDR3 has 13 amino acids. Trimming took 2 bases from V and 4 from J, leaving 8 bases between them. From germline, CDR1 is MRHNA and CDR2 SNTAGT. CDR3 protein: CASSDSRVYGYTF. The DNA for the CDR3 is TGTGCCAGCAGTGACAGTAGGGTCTATGGCTACACCTTC.

The gene calls are TRBV6-1 and TRBJ1-5, with D tentatively TRBD1 (5 bases). Trimming removed 0 bases from V and 3 bases from J, with 9 bases in between. Germline loops: CDR1 MNHNS, CDR2 SASEGT. This CDR3 has 15 amino acids. Here the CDR3 reads CASSEAGGYNQPQHF. The CDR3 DNA reads TGTGCCAGCAGTGAAGCGGGGGGTTACAATCAGCCCCAGCATTTT.

The V call is TRBV27, the J call TRBJ2-3, with D possibly called TRBD1 or TRBD2 (5 bases each). The CDR3 has 11 residues. Deletions cut 5 bases from V and 6 bases from J, with 6 bases between. Germline loops: CDR1 MNHEY, CDR2 SMNVEV (reference sequence). As DNA, the CDR3 is TGTGCCAGCAGTGAGGGGGATACGCAGTATTTT. Translated: CASSEGDTQYF.

The rearrangement links TRBV5-6 to TRBJ2-1; no reliable D call. From germline, CDR1 is SGHDT and CDR2 YYEEEE. V lost 0 bases to trimming and J lost 0 bases, with 10 bases between them. The CDR3 has 16 amino acids. The CDR3, as DNA: TGTGCCAGCAGCTTGGATCGCGCCAGCTCCTACAATGAGCAGTTCTTC. Its translation is CASSLDRASSYNEQFF.

The chain carries TRBV19 and TRBJ2-7; weak D call: TRBD1 (5 bases). The germline V and J ends were trimmed by 4 bases and 1 base, with 17 bases remaining between them. The CDR3 loop spans 16 amino acids. Germline lookup yields CDR1 LNHDA and CDR2 SQIVND (reference sequence). DNA for the CDR3: TGTGCCAGTAGTACCTTTGTGCAGGGCGGATCCTACGAGCAGTACTTC. Translation: CASSTFVQGGSYEQYF.

The chain has TRBV19 and TRBJ1-1, with TRBD1 identical over 8 bases. The CDR3 runs to 14 residues. Germline CDR1 and CDR2: LNHDA and SQIVND (reference sequence). J was trimmed by 1 base and V by 3 bases; bases with no gene match: 1. The chain's CDR3 is CASSIDRGNTEAFF. The DNA for the CDR3 is TGTGCCAGTAGTATTGACAGGGGGAACACTGAAGCTTTCTTT.

The chain recombines TRBV28 with TRBJ2-1; D is ambiguous. Germline assignment: CDR1 MDHEN and CDR2 SYDVKM. V lost 5 bases to trimming and J lost 4 bases, with 6 bases between them. The CDR3 consists of 12 residues. For the CDR3, the DNA is TGTGCCAGCAGTCCCACTTACAATGAGCAGTTCTTC. This translates into CASSPTYNEQFF.

This clone was seen a single time. The chain uses TRBV19 and TRBJ1-1, with a possible D match to TRBD1 (6 bases). Looked up from germline, CDR1 is LNHDA and CDR2 is SQIVND (reference sequence). V was trimmed by 5 bases and J by 1 base, leaving 11 bases between them. The length of the CDR3 is 14 residues. The CDR3 reads CASSPSDRNTEAFF. The CDR3 nucleotides read TGTGCCAGTAGTCCTTCGGACAGGAACACTGAAGCTTTCTTT.

The rearrangement links TRBV7-4 to TRBJ2-3; D is uncertain. Between the trimmed V and J ends, which lost 1 base and 3 bases, there was a span of 23 bases. Germline CDR1 and CDR2: SGHVT and SQSDAQ. The CDR3 is 19 residues long. The CDR3 region is CASSLGGYTLCMSTDTQYF. In nucleotides, the CDR3 is TGTGCCAGCAGCTTAGGAGGCTATACCCTTTGTATGAGTACAGATACGCAGTATTTT. Full variable domain (outside the CDR3, taken from reference TRBV7-4 and TRBJ2-3): GAGVSQSPRYKVAKRGRDVALRCDSISGHVTLYWYRQTLGQGSEVLTYSQSDAQRDKSGRPSGRFSAERPERSVSTLKIQRTEQGDSAVYLCASSLGGYTLCMSTDTQYFGPGTRLTVL.

The chain recombines TRBV2 with TRBJ2-5; D is uncertain. This CDR3 is built from 13 residues. V was cut by 3 bases and J by 4 bases, with 9 bases left in between. The germline CDR1 and CDR2 sequences are SNHLY and FYNNEI. CDR3 bases: TGTGCCAGCAGTGATAATTCAATAGAGACCCAGTACTTC. This translates into CASSDNSIETQYF.

J is TRBJ1-5 and V is TRBV19, with 10 bases aligning to TRBD1. This CDR3 is built from 15 residues. V dropped 4 bases and J dropped 5; count of bases not matched to a gene: 5. Germline assignment: CDR1 LNHDA and CDR2 SQIVND (reference sequence). CDR3 amino acids: CASSTPGQGYQPQHF. Here the CDR3 DNA reads TGTGCCAGTAGTACTCCGGGACAGGGGTATCAGCCCCAGCATTTT.

V is TRBV7-8 and J is TRBJ2-7; D remains unclear. The CDR3 is 13 amino acids. Germline CDR1 reads SGHVS; CDR2 reads FQNEAQ. V was pared by 1 base and J by 2 bases, with 6 bases between. Here the CDR3 reads CASSLVRPYEQYF. DNA for the CDR3: TGTGCCAGCAGCTTAGTAAGGCCCTACGAGCAGTACTTC.

The V gene is TRBV7-2, the J gene TRBJ2-7; no reliable D call. This CDR3 has 13 residues. CDR1 is SGHTA, CDR2 FQGNSA, per germline. The germline V and J ends were trimmed by 2 bases and 0 bases, with 5 bases remaining between them. The CDR3 here is CASSLSSSYEQYF. As DNA, the CDR3 is TGTGCCAGCAGCTTATCGAGCTCCTACGAGCAGTACTTC.

The gene calls are TRBV9 and TRBJ2-2, with 7 bases identical to TRBD2. V was clipped by 0 bases and J by 1 base; unmatched bases: 6. Germline V CDR1 and CDR2: SGDLS, YYNGEE. The CDR3 runs to 17 residues. The CDR3 DNA reads as TGTGCCAGCAGCGTAGGAGTAGCGGGCCTGAACACCGGGGAGCTGTTTTTT. Amino acids: CASSVGVAGLNTGELFF.

This clone has more than one count but fewer than ten. The V gene is TRBV10-3, the J gene TRBJ1-5, with D unclear. The CDR3 spans 13 residues. The germline V and J ends were trimmed by 6 bases and 6 bases, with 12 bases remaining between them. Germline loops: CDR1 ENHRY, CDR2 SYGVKD. CDR3 region: CAISRTTGQPQHF. The CDR3 DNA follows: TGTGCCATCAGCCGCACGACGGGTCAGCCCCAGCATTTT.

V and J are TRBV6-6 and TRBJ2-5, with 7 nucleotides matching TRBD1. The V segment lost 5 bases and the J segment 5 bases; nucleotides outside the gene matches: 5. In germline, CDR1 is MNHNY, CDR2 SVGAGI (reference sequence). There are 13 residues in the CDR3. The CDR3 sequence: CASSPEQGETQYF. The CDR3 region has the DNA TGTGCCAGCAGTCCTGAACAGGGGGAGACCCAGTACTTC.

The rearrangement joins TRBV28 to TRBJ1-1, with 7 nucleotides matching TRBD1. The CDR3 sequence is 15 residues long. V lost 6 bases to trimming and J lost 3 bases; unmatched junction nucleotides: 10. CDR1 is MDHEN and CDR2 is SYDVKM in the germline V gene. The CDR3 spells CASSLLTGTYTEAFF. In DNA, the CDR3 is TGTGCCAGCAGCCTCCTGACAGGGACTTACACTGAAGCTTTCTTT.

The chain recombines TRBV10-3 with TRBJ2-6, with TRBD1 matching over 10 bases. The CDR3 sequence is 15 residues long. Germline lookup yields CDR1 ENHRY and CDR2 SYGVKD. CDR3: CVWTGGHSWANVLTF. In nucleotides, the CDR3 is TGTGTCTGGACAGGGGGGCATTCTTGGGCCAACGTCCTGACTTTC.

This clone showed up just once. This sequence joins TRBV2 and TRBJ1-2; perhaps TRBD1 as D (5 bases). This CDR3 spans 14 amino acids. Trimming took 5 bases from V and 8 from J, leaving 18 bases between them. CDR1 is SNHLY, CDR2 FYNNEI, per germline. The CDR3 loop is CASSRAGTPEGYTF. The CDR3 bases are TGTGCCAGCAGTAGAGCCGGGACCCCGGAAGGCTACACCTTC.

V is TRBV6-6 and J is TRBJ1-5; D gene uncertain. V was shortened by 7 bases and J by 6 bases, with 10 bases between the two germline ends. Germline V gene sequence: CDR1 MNHNY, CDR2 SVGAGI (reference sequence). This CDR3 is 12 amino acids long. The CDR3 sequence: CASTLRGQPQHF. The CDR3 DNA reads TGTGCCAGCACCCTTCGTGGTCAGCCCCAGCATTTT.

The chain uses TRBV7-3 and TRBJ2-7; D not resolved. V lost 0 bases, J lost 0 bases, and 6 bases lay in between. The CDR3 totals 14 residues. Germline V CDR1 and CDR2: SGHTA, FQGTGA. CDR3 DNA: TGTGCCAGCAGCTTAACGATGACCTCCTACGAGCAGTACTTC. Translation: CASSLTMTSYEQYF.

The chain couples TRBV13 to TRBJ2-7, with TRBD1 matching 7 bases. Germline assignment: CDR1 PRHDT and CDR2 FYEKMQ (reference sequence). V was pared by 5 bases and J by 2 bases, with 6 bases of the junction left unmatched. This CDR3 spans 14 amino acids. In DNA, the CDR3 is TGTGCCAGCAGCCTGGACAGGAGACCCTACGAGCAGTACTTC. Translating it yields CASSLDRRPYEQYF.

The rearrangement links TRBV7-9 to TRBJ1-2; 9 bases line up with TRBD1. Germline-derived CDR1 and CDR2 are SEHNR and FQNEAQ (reference sequence). The CDR3 is 14 residues long. The junction had 5 bases not matched to a gene; V was cut back by 5 bases and J by 4 bases. CDR3 protein: CASSIQGAGYGYTF. CDR3 nucleotides: TGTGCCAGCAGCATACAGGGGGCCGGCTATGGCTACACCTTC.

CDR3 loop: CASSLVMDREQYF. CDR3 nucleotides: TGCGCCAGCAGCTTGGTTATGGATCGTGAGCAGTACTTC. The chain joins TRBV5-1 to TRBJ2-7; unclear D gene. Germline V gene data show CDR1 as SGHRS and CDR2 as YFSETQ. V was pared by 0 bases and J by 7 bases, with 11 bases between. This CDR3 spans 13 amino acids.

This chain joins TRBV5-1 and TRBJ1-2; 9 bases are shared with TRBD1. Germline loops: CDR1 SGHRS, CDR2 YFSETQ. V gave up 5 bases and J gave up 6 bases; unmatched junction bases: 14. This CDR3 is 16 amino acids long. CDR3 region: CASSRPGQGTTNGYTF. The CDR3 DNA reads as TGCGCCAGCAGTAGGCCGGGACAGGGTACAACTAATGGCTACACCTTC.